The 28 T cell receptor beta chains below come from one sample, sequenced in a study of CD8 T cells in ankylosing spondylitis. TCRdb analysed the 5' RACE reads with MiXCR anew, one entry per CDR3 protein. The repertoire holds 670,000 or so distinct CDR3 sequences, around 20% seen once, with 19% in the top ten. These receptors' targets are unknown. The study, taken as a whole, reports: It appeared that ankylosing spondylitis blood was characterized by a TCR beta motif of under ten highly homologous variants.

Sequencing used blood, either unsorted or a sorted T cell fraction (not recorded which). Source of these receptors: a male donor with ankylosing spondylitis.

V is TRBV7-2 and J is TRBJ2-3, with a tentative D call TRBD2 (5 bases). The CDR3 has 17 residues. The germline V gene encodes CDR1 SGHTA and CDR2 FQGNSA. The V end lost 2 bases, the J end lost 0 bases, and 15 bases lay between the germline ends. CDR3 region: CASSLRGPNFSTDTQYF. The DNA of the CDR3 is TGTGCCAGCAGCTTACGAGGGCCCAATTTTAGCACAGATACGCAGTATTTT.

This clonotype appeared a few times. This rearrangement joins TRBV28 to TRBJ2-7; D gene uncertain. The V end was cut by 3 bases, the J end by 0 bases, with 18 bases between. The V gene's germline CDR1 is MDHEN and CDR2 SYDVKM. The CDR3 runs to 17 residues. The CDR3 sequence is CASSFRLLSQSSYEQYF. The CDR3 bases are TGTGCCAGCAGTTTCCGTTTATTGAGCCAGAGCTCCTACGAGCAGTACTTC.

The rearrangement links TRBV5-1 to TRBJ1-2; D is unclear. V shed 4 bases and J shed 4 bases, with 11 bases lying between them. Per the germline V gene, CDR1 is SGHRS and CDR2 is YFSETQ. The CDR3 is 13 residues long. The CDR3 here is CASSPLEGYGYTF. The CDR3 region has the DNA TGCGCCAGCAGCCCCTTGGAAGGCTATGGCTACACCTTC.

This clonotype was detected only a few times. This rearrangement joins TRBV7-9 to TRBJ2-7; no clear D. Germline-derived CDR1 and CDR2 are SEHNR and FQNEAQ (reference sequence). With 5 bases removed from V and 0 bases from J, the gap between germline ends came to 8 bases. This CDR3 has 13 residues. The CDR3 loop reads CASSKQSSYEQYF. CDR3 nucleotides: TGTGCCAGCAGCAAACAGAGCTCCTACGAGCAGTACTTC.

The V gene is TRBV10-3, the J gene TRBJ1-2; TRBD1 matches 10 bases. From germline, CDR1 is ENHRY and CDR2 SYGVKD. This CDR3 is 13 amino acids long. With 6 bases clipped from V and 6 bases from J, the junction kept 4 bases outside the gene matches. CDR3 nucleotides: TGTGCCATCAGCTCCGGGACAGGGGATGGCTACACCTTC. It is translated as CAISSGTGDGYTF.

Only a few counts were recorded for this clonotype. V and J are TRBV28 and TRBJ2-6; D is undetermined. Germline assignment: CDR1 MDHEN and CDR2 SYDVKM. V was shortened by 2 bases and J by 0 bases, with 14 bases between the two germline ends. The CDR3 has 18 amino acids. CDR3 loop: CASSLVPALSSGANVLTF. In DNA, the CDR3 is TGTGCCAGCAGTTTAGTGCCAGCGCTATCCTCTGGGGCCAACGTCCTGACTTTC.

The chain couples TRBV4-3 to TRBJ2-3; TRBD2 matches at 9 bases. V gave up 0 bases and J gave up 1 base; unmatched junction bases: 8. The CDR3 extends over 18 amino acids. Germline CDR1 is LGHNA and CDR2 is YSLEER. The CDR3 DNA sequence: TGCGCCAGCAGCCAAGATCCAGCGGGAGGCCTCCGCACAGATACGCAGTATTTT. Translating gives CASSQDPAGGLRTDTQYF.

The sample holds a few counts of this clonotype. This chain connects TRBV28 to TRBJ2-7, with TRBD2 matching over 9 bases. Germline trimming cut 7 bases from V and 1 base from J; bases unmatched to any gene: 8. The CDR3 runs to 15 residues. CDR1 is MDHEN and CDR2 is SYDVKM in the germline V gene. CDR3: CASTLNSGRSYEQYF. CDR3 coding DNA: TGTGCCAGCACATTGAACAGCGGGAGGTCCTACGAGCAGTACTTC.

This clonotype was observed a few times. The chain couples TRBV9 to TRBJ1-1, with unresolved D. Per germline, CDR1 SGDLS and CDR2 YYNGEE. V lost 3 bases, J lost 1 base, and 10 bases lay in between. The length of the CDR3 is 14 residues. CDR3 sequence reads: CASSAHNENTEAFF. In DNA, the CDR3 is TGTGCCAGCAGCGCACATAACGAGAACACTGAAGCTTTCTTT. Supplemented by reference TRBV9 and TRBJ1-1, the full variable domain reads DSGVTQTPKHLITATGQRVTLRCSPRSGDLSVYWYQQSLDQGLQFLIQYYNGEERAKGNILERFSAQQFPDLHSELNLSSLELGDSALYFCASSAHNENTEAFFGQGTRLTVV.

The J gene is TRBJ1-2, the V gene TRBV5-6; D is unclear. This CDR3 is built from 14 residues. Between the trimmed V and J ends, which lost 6 bases and 2 bases, there was a span of 14 bases. The V gene's germline CDR1 is SGHDT and CDR2 YYEEEE. Here the CDR3 reads CASKVPGFNYGYTF. In DNA, the CDR3 is TGTGCCAGCAAGGTGCCGGGATTCAACTATGGCTACACCTTC.

This sequence joins TRBV27 and TRBJ2-1, with TRBD1 matching over 10 bases. This CDR3 comprises 14 residues. Germline-derived CDR1 and CDR2 are MNHEY and SMNVEV (reference sequence). J lost 7 bases, V lost 4 bases, and 4 bases had no gene match. CDR3 coding DNA: TGTGCCAGCAGTTATGGGACAGGGGATAATGAGCAGTTCTTC. This codes for CASSYGTGDNEQFF.

The sample holds many counts of this clonotype. This chain links TRBV20-1 with TRBJ2-1; D possibly corresponds to TRBD2 (5 bases). CDR1 is DFQATT, CDR2 SNEGSKA, per germline (reference sequence). Trimming removed 6 bases at V and 4 bases at J, with 13 bases between. CDR3 length equals 13 residues. CDR3 sequence (DNA): TGCAGTGCCTCCGGGGTGAGGTACAATGAGCAGTTCTTC. Translation: CSASGVRYNEQFF.

V gene TRBV28 combines with J gene TRBJ1-5; TRBD1 matches 7 bases. Germline CDR1 is MDHEN and CDR2 is SYDVKM. Trimming took 7 bases from V and 0 from J; bases not matched to a gene: 12. The CDR3 sequence is 17 residues long. CDR3 loop: CASKTTPGGYSNQPQHF. In nucleotides, the CDR3 is TGTGCCAGCAAAACGACGCCAGGGGGATATAGCAATCAGCCCCAGCATTTT.

This clonotype has more than one count but fewer than ten. The rearrangement uses TRBV5-1 and TRBJ2-1, with 8 bases identical to TRBD1. After removal of 1 base from V and 14 bases from J, the junction contained 14 bases not matched to a gene. The CDR3 contains 15 residues. Germline CDR1 SGHRS, CDR2 YFSETQ. The CDR3 sequence is CASSLSTGGRGKEFF. CDR3 coding DNA: TGCGCCAGCAGCTTGAGTACAGGGGGTCGGGGGAAGGAGTTCTTC.

J is TRBJ1-4 and V is TRBV20-1; 8 nucleotides agree with TRBD1. CDR1 is DFQATT and CDR2 is SNEGSKA in the germline V gene (reference sequence). The V gene end was trimmed by 5 bases and the J gene end by 1 base; junction bases not matched to a gene: 21. There are 20 residues in the CDR3. Here the CDR3 reads CSAQSGGGQGGGLTNEKLFF. For the CDR3, the DNA is TGCAGTGCTCAATCGGGCGGCGGACAGGGAGGAGGTTTAACTAATGAAAAACTGTTTTTT.

This clonotype was seen ten or more times. The genes are TRBV27 and TRBJ2-1, with D uncertain. V was clipped by 2 bases and J by 0 bases, with 11 bases between them. The CDR3 contains 16 residues. CDR1 is MNHEY and CDR2 is SMNVEV in the germline V gene (reference sequence). The CDR3 DNA sequence: TGTGCCAGCAGTTTAGTTCCAGGCAGCTCCTACAATGAGCAGTTCTTC. The encoded protein is CASSLVPGSSYNEQFF.

This clonotype has a handful of counts. The rearrangement uses TRBV7-6 and TRBJ2-3; the D gene is possibly TRBD2 (6 bases). This CDR3 is built from 17 residues. CDR1 and CDR2 from the germline V gene are SGHVS and FNYEAQ. V lost 2 bases to trimming and J lost 1 base, with 16 bases between them. The CDR3, as DNA: TGTGCCAGCAGCTTAAGACTTCTGACGGGGGGCACAGATACGCAGTATTTT. The encoded protein is CASSLRLLTGGTDTQYF.

V gene TRBV4-1 combines with J gene TRBJ2-4; no clear D gene. The CDR3 runs to 17 residues. CDR1 MGHRA and CDR2 YSYEKL come from the germline V gene. V was pared by 0 bases and J by 0 bases, with 12 bases between. CDR3 nucleotide sequence: TGCGCCAGCAGCCAAGATCCACAGTCGCTAGCCAAAAACATTCAGTACTTC. This translates into CASSQDPQSLAKNIQYF.

The genes are TRBV2 and TRBJ2-2; D perhaps matches TRBD2 (6 bases). The CDR3 runs 15 residues. Trimming left V 8 bases short and J 0 bases short, with 13 bases between. Germline lookup yields CDR1 SNHLY and CDR2 FYNNEI. In DNA, the CDR3 is TGTGCCAGCCGAACTAGCACAACGAACACCGGGGAGCTGTTTTTT. Its protein product is CASRTSTTNTGELFF. The whole variable domain, remainder taken from reference TRBV2 and TRBJ2-2, is EPEVTQTPSHQVTQMGQEVILRCVPISNHLYFYWYRQILGQKVEFLVSFYNNEISEKSEIFDDQFSVERPDGSNFTLKIRSTKLEDSAMYFCASRTSTTNTGELFFGEGSRLTVL.

This clonotype has more than one count but fewer than ten. V and J are TRBV10-3 and TRBJ2-7; 10 nucleotides agree with TRBD1. V lost 4 bases and J lost 6; bases outside the gene matches: 6. The CDR3 sequence is 14 residues long. Germline V gives CDR1 ENHRY, CDR2 SYGVKD. Here the CDR3 reads CAISGQGARGEQYF. CDR3 nucleotides: TGTGCCATCAGTGGACAGGGGGCGCGTGGCGAGCAGTACTTC.

This clonotype has a handful of counts. The genes are TRBV5-6 and TRBJ2-7; 12 bases are shared with TRBD1. Germline V gene sequence: CDR1 SGHDT, CDR2 YYEEEE. The V and J ends lost 2 bases and 6 bases, in that order; junction bases with no gene match: 3. CDR3 length equals 14 residues. CDR3 amino acids: CASSLPGQGAEQYF. The CDR3, as DNA: TGTGCCAGCAGCTTACCGGGACAGGGGGCCGAGCAGTACTTC.

This clonotype was picked up a small number of times. V gene TRBV27 combines with J gene TRBJ2-7, with no clear D. Trimming took 3 bases from V and 2 from J, leaving 8 bases between them. Germline CDR1 is MNHEY and CDR2 is SMNVEV (reference sequence). The CDR3 is 13 amino acids. The CDR3 DNA is TGTGCCAGCAGTTTGGCTGAACCCTACGAGCAGTACTTC. Protein product: CASSLAEPYEQYF.

A few counts support this clonotype. CDR3: CASAMVTDTQYF. The CDR3 region has the DNA TGTGCCAGCGCGATGGTTACAGATACGCAGTATTTT. The chain uses TRBV12-3 or TRBV12-4 and TRBJ2-3; D call uncertain. V dropped 8 bases and J dropped 3 bases, with 9 bases sitting between them. The CDR3 has 12 residues.

The chain combines TRBV12-3 or TRBV12-4 with TRBJ1-1; D might be TRBD1 (6 bases). The V end was cut by 4 bases, the J end by 11 bases, with 23 bases between. The CDR3 runs 15 residues. CDR3 DNA sequence: TGTGCCAGCAGTTCTGGTACCGGGGGCGAGTTCGGGGCTTTCTTT. As protein: CASSSGTGGEFGAFF.

This clonotype occurred a few times. V is TRBV30 and J is TRBJ1-5; TRBD1 is a possible D gene (6 bases). Germline values: CDR1 GTSNPN, CDR2 SVGIG (reference sequence). Trimming took off 3 bases at V and 6 bases at J, with 9 bases between the two ends. This CDR3 comprises 12 residues. CDR3 in amino acids: CAWSVGGQPQHF. For the CDR3, the DNA is TGTGCCTGGAGCGTAGGGGGTCAGCCCCAGCATTTT.

This clonotype was seen a few times. The chain joins TRBV7-2 to TRBJ2-1; 11 positions match TRBD2. Germline values: CDR1 SGHTA, CDR2 FQGNSA. The CDR3 consists of 17 residues. Trimming took 5 bases from V and 7 from J; bases not matched to a gene: 13. CDR3 residues: CASSPVVLAGGPNEQFF. The CDR3 DNA is TGTGCCAGCAGCCCCGTCGTTTTAGCGGGGGGGCCTAATGAGCAGTTCTTC.

CDR3 bases: TGCGCCAGCAGCTATCTGGGACACGATAGCGAAAAACTGTTTTTT. Its protein product is CASSYLGHDSEKLFF. The J gene is TRBJ1-4, the V gene TRBV5-1; D is perhaps TRBD1 (6 bases). V lost 3 bases and J lost 8, with 17 bases in between. Germline lookup yields CDR1 SGHRS and CDR2 YFSETQ. This CDR3 spans 15 amino acids.

This clonotype was observed a handful of times. This sequence joins TRBV21-1 and TRBJ1-6. TRBV21-1 is described as a pseudogene. This CDR3 region has 16 residues. DNA for the CDR3: TGTGCCAGCAGCCCCCCCCCCGACAAGGCCGACTCACCCCTCCACTTT. It codes for CASSPPPDKADSPLHF.